This T cell receptor (beta chain) came from a study of tumor and adjacent non-tumor tissue in lung cancer. Study-wide results and caveats: Top 100 clones took a larger repertoire share in normal lung.

This clonotype was detected only once. The antigen remains unidentified. This sequence may be a read error, since a much larger clone differs from it by one base. The template was RNA from unsorted bulk tissue. This CDR3 region has 18 residues. Germline V gene data show CDR1 as DFQATT and CDR2 as SNEGSKA (reference sequence). V was shortened by 6 bases and J by 4 bases, with 28 bases between the two germline ends. A modified ARM-PCR protocol with three rounds of nested PCR amplified TCRbeta. TCRdb ran MiXCR on the multiplex PCR reads and lists one entry per CDR3 protein. Altogether around 71,000 distinct CDR3 sequences are present, roughly 72% being singletons, with the ten largest covering approximately 9.5%.

The sequenced material came from lung tumor tissue. This chain joins TRBV20-1 and TRBJ2-1; possibly TRBD1 or TRBD2 for D (5 bases each). The TCR comes from a woman between 40 and 50 years old with non-small cell lung cancer. CDR3 DNA: TGCAGTGCCCCAGGGTACGCGACTATCGGGGACCTATACAATGAGCAGTTCTTC. It is translated as CSAPGYATIGDLYNEQFF.